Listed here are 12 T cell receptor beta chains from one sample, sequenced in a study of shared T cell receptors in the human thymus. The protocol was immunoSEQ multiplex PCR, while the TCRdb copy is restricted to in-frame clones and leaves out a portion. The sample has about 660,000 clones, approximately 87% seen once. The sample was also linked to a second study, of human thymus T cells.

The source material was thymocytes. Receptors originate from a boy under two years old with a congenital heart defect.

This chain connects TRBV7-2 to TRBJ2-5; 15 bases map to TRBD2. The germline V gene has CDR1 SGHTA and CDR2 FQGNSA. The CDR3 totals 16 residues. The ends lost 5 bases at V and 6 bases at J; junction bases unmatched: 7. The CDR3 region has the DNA TGTGCCAGCAGCCCGGGGACTAGCGGGAGGTTTAAGACCCAGTACTTC. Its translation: CASSPGTSGRFKTQYF.

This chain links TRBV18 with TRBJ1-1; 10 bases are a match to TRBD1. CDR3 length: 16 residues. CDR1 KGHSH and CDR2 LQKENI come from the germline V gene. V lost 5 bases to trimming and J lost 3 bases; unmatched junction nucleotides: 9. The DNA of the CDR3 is TGTGCCAGCTCAATCCCGGGACAGGGGTTCGACACTGAAGCTTTCTTT. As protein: CASSIPGQGFDTEAFF.

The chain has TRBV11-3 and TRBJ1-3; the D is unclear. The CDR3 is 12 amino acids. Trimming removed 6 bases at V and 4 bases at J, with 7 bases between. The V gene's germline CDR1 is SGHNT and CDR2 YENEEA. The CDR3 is CASRGEGNTIYF. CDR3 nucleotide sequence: TGTGCCAGCAGGGGAGAAGGAAACACCATATATTTT.

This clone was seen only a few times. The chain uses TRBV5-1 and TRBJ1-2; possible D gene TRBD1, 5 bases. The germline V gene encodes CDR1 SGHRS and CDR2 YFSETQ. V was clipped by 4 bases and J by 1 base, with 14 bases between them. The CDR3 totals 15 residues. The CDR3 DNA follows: TGCGCCAGCAGCCCGAGGGGAGGGGTTAACTATGGCTACACCTTC. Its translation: CASSPRGGVNYGYTF.

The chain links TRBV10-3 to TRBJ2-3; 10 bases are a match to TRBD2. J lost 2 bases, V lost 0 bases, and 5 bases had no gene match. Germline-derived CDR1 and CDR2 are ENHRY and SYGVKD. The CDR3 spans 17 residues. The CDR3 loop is CAISESASGGSTDTQYF. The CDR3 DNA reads TGTGCCATCAGTGAGTCCGCTAGCGGGGGATCCACAGATACGCAGTATTTT.

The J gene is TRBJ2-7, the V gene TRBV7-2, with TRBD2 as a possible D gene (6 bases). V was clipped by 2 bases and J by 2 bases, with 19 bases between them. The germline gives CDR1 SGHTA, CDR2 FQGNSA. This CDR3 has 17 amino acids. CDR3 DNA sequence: TGTGCCAGCAGCTTAAGGTTCGGAGGGAGACCCACCTACGAGCAGTACTTC. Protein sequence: CASSLRFGGRPTYEQYF.

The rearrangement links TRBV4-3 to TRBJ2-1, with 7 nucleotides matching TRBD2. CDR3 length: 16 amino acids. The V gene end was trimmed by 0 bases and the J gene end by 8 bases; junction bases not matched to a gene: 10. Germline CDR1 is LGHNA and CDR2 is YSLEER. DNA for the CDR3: TGCGCCAGCAGCCAAGATCGAGGACTAGTTAACGATGAGCAGTTCTTC. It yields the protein CASSQDRGLVNDEQFF.

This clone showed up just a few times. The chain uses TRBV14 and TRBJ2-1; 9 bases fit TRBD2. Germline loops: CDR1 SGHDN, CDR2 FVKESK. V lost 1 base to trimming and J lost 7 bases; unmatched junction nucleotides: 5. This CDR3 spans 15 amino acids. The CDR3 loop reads CASSQVAGAVNEQFF. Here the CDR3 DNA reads TGTGCCAGCAGCCAAGTAGCGGGAGCTGTTAATGAGCAGTTCTTC.

The CDR3 nucleotides read TGCGCCAGCAGCCGAAAAGACAGGGGAATGCGCGAGCAGTACTTC. Its protein is CASSRKDRGMREQYF. The rearrangement joins TRBV5-1 to TRBJ2-7, with 8 positions matching TRBD1. CDR1 and CDR2 from the germline V gene are SGHRS and YFSETQ. V dropped 4 bases and J dropped 6; count of bases not matched to a gene: 12. The CDR3 has 15 amino acids.

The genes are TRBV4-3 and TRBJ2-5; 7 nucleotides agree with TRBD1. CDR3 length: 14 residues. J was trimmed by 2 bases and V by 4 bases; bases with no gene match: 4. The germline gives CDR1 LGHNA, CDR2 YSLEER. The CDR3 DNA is TGCGCCAGCAGCCTTCGACAGGGTCAAGAGACCCAGTACTTC. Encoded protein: CASSLRQGQETQYF.

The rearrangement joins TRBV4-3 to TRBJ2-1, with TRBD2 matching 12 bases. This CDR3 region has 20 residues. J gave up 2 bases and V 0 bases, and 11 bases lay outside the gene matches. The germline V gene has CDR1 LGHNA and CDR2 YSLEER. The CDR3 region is CASSQEKLAGGRMTYNEQFF. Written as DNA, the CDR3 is TGCGCCAGCAGCCAAGAGAAACTAGCGGGAGGAAGGATGACCTACAATGAGCAGTTCTTC.

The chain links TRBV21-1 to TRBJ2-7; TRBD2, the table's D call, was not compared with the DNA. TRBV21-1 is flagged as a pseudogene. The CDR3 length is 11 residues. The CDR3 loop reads CASSKGNEQYF. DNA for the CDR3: TGTGCCAGCAGCAAAGGTAACGAGCAGTACTTC.